Below, one T cell receptor beta chain is given with its context. Its target is unknown. Treatment noted: oral pan-JAK inhibitor, 5-10 mg twice daily. Samples from alopecia areata patients were lesional scalp punch biopsies and peripheral blood. The data belong to a study of CD8+ T cells in alopecia areata. Whole-study context: A regimen of oral tofacitinib, 5 to 10 mg twice daily, was given to treated patients. General study findings and limits: Compared with mice, patients displayed less clear TCR sharing, possibly for HLA-related reasons. Lesional scalp displayed greater clonality than normal scalp, most notably in alopecia totalis/universalis.

The authors extracted RNA and reverse transcribed it into cDNA as the sequencing template. Here immunoSEQ multiplex PCR was the method, and the copy in TCRdb shows in-frame clones only, minus some. The table has some 200,000 clones, roughly three fifths seen once. J gave up 3 bases and V 3 bases, and 9 bases lay outside the gene matches. Germline V gene sequence: CDR1 KGHSH, CDR2 LQKENI. The CDR3 consists of 16 residues. This receptor was obtained from a human donor with alopecia areata. V is TRBV18 and J is TRBJ2-3, with 7 bases lining up with TRBD1. The sequencing used CD4+ T cells sorted from blood, collected at week 4, from a patient treated with tofacitinib. The CDR3 region is CASSPLRDSGTDTQYF. In DNA form, the CDR3 reads TGTGCCAGCTCACCTCTCCGGGACAGTGGTACAGATACGCAGTATTTT.